This T cell receptor beta chain was identified in a study of control samples from healthy donors and cancer patients. V was clipped by 2 bases and J by 0 bases; unmatched bases: 25. The CDR3 spans 23 residues. The V gene's germline CDR1 is MNHEY and CDR2 SMNVEV (reference sequence). Sequencing used immunoSEQ multiplex PCR; TCRdb keeps in-frame clones, though not all of them. The table has about 120,000 clones, 75% to 90% seen once. V is TRBV27 and J is TRBJ2-1, with TRBD1 matching 7 bases. Material: PBMCs. This sequence originates from a woman between 50 and 59 years old with colorectal cancer. The DNA of the CDR3 is TGTGCCAGCAGTTTAAGGGGAAAACGACAGGGCAGTATCCCCCTCAGCTCCTACAATGAGCAGTTCTTC. It yields the protein CASSLRGKRQGSIPLSSYNEQFF.